The 19 T cell receptor beta chains listed next were all sequenced from one sample in a study of OX40 agonist ivuxolimab in advanced cancers. The assay was immunoSEQ multiplex PCR, and TCRdb's table has in-frame clones only and misses some. Among roughly 62,000 clones listed, 65% to 90% were seen once. Sequenced material: CD4+ or CD8+ T cells sorted from blood, taken in a trial of the OX40 agonist ivuxolimab. These receptors were obtained from an adult with an advanced solid tumor such as melanoma, head and neck, liver or kidney cancer.

V gene TRBV28 combines with J gene TRBJ2-2, with D tentatively TRBD2 (6 bases). CDR3 length equals 15 residues. CDR1 is MDHEN and CDR2 is SYDVKM in the germline V gene. Trimming left V 11 bases short and J 0 bases short, with 16 bases between. CDR3: CACGLGGSNTGELFF. CDR3 bases: TGTGCCTGTGGGCTGGGAGGTTCGAACACCGGGGAGCTGTTTTTT.

The chain has TRBV2 and TRBJ2-3; D not resolved. V gave up 7 bases and J gave up 1 base, with 15 bases separating them. CDR1 is SNHLY and CDR2 is FYNNEI in the germline V gene. The length of the CDR3 is 15 residues. Written as DNA, the CDR3 is TGTGCCAGCACCGATTCTTGGAGTCGCACAGATACGCAGTATTTT. This sequence encodes CASTDSWSRTDTQYF.

Details on this clone: One end of the junction varies from germline; a read error may be responsible. This chain connects TRBV7-7 to TRBJ2-1; perhaps TRBD1 as D (6 bases). The CDR3 is 15 amino acids. Germline CDR1 reads SSHAT; CDR2 reads FNYEAQ (reference sequence). CDR3 in amino acids: CASSSAQGPLNEQFF. The DNA for the CDR3 is TGTGCTAGCAGCTCCGCCCAGGGGCCTCTGAATGAGCAGTTCTTC.

In its sample, this clone was seen once. The V call is TRBV25-1, the J call TRBJ1-5; no reliable D call. The CDR3 has 16 residues. Germline loops: CDR1 MGHDK, CDR2 SYGVNS. Trimming cost V 4 bases and J 3 bases, with 16 bases left between them. CDR3 DNA: TGTGCCAGCAGTGTGTCCCCAGGCATCAACAATCAGCCCCAGCATTTT. This gives the protein CASSVSPGINNQPQHF.

V usage is TRBV28 and J usage is TRBJ1-4; no clear D gene. This CDR3 comprises 15 residues. The V end lost 7 bases, the J end lost 4 bases, and 16 bases lay between the germline ends. Germline lookup yields CDR1 MDHEN and CDR2 SYDVKM. CDR3 nucleotide sequence: TGTGCCAGCAAACCCCAAGGAGACTTTAATGAAAAACTGTTTTTT. Translating it yields CASKPQGDFNEKLFF.

The rearrangement joins TRBV5-8 to TRBJ2-5; D is perhaps TRBD2 (5 bases). Trimming took off 2 bases at V and 2 bases at J, with 13 bases between the two ends. This CDR3 is built from 15 residues. Per germline, CDR1 SGHTS and CDR2 YDEGEE. Here the CDR3 DNA reads TGTGCCAGCAGCTTTGCTAGCCTAGCACAAGAGACCCAGTACTTC. Translated, it gives CASSFASLAQETQYF.

The chain recombines TRBV5-1 with TRBJ2-7; D may be TRBD1 or TRBD2 (5 bases each). The CDR3 sequence is 14 residues long. V shed 5 bases and J shed 2 bases, with 14 bases lying between them. CDR1 is SGHRS and CDR2 is YFSETQ in the germline V gene. CDR3 residues: CASSSGTGTYEQYF. CDR3 DNA sequence: TGCGCCAGCAGTTCCGGGACGGGAACCTACGAGCAGTACTTC.

This chain joins TRBV19 and TRBJ1-5, with D hard to call. Between the trimmed V and J ends, which lost 3 bases and 4 bases, there was a span of 13 bases. CDR1 LNHDA and CDR2 SQIVND come from the germline V gene (reference sequence). The CDR3 has 15 residues. CDR3 coding DNA: TGTGCCAGTAGTATTGGGAGGAGTCGAAATCAGCCCCAGCATTTT. As protein: CASSIGRSRNQPQHF.

The gene calls are TRBV30 and TRBJ1-4, with a possible D match to TRBD1 (6 bases). Germline values: CDR1 GTSNPN, CDR2 SVGIG (reference sequence). This CDR3 spans 14 amino acids. With 2 bases removed from V and 4 bases from J, the gap between germline ends came to 11 bases. The CDR3 here is CAWSLGGNNEKLFF. The CDR3 DNA reads as TGTGCCTGGAGTCTAGGGGGGAATAATGAAAAACTGTTTTTT. The full variable domain, in which reference TRBV30 and TRBJ1-4 provide the parts outside the CDR3, is SQTIHQWPATLVQPVGSPLSLECTVEGTSNPNLYWYRQAAGRGLQLLFYSVGIGQISSEVPQNLSASRPQDRQFILSSKKLLLSDSGFYLCAWSLGGNNEKLFFGSGTQLSVL.

This chain joins TRBV5-1 and TRBJ1-2; 10 positions agree with TRBD1. This CDR3 has 14 residues. Germline lookup yields CDR1 SGHRS and CDR2 YFSETQ. Trimming removed 4 bases from V and 5 bases from J; junction bases left unmatched: 5. In DNA, the CDR3 is TGCGCCAGCAGCGAAGGACAGGGGGATTATGGCTACACCTTC. This sequence encodes CASSEGQGDYGYTF.

The CDR3 sequence is CASSQPGYSTIYF. The DNA for the CDR3 is TGTGCCAGCAGTCAACCGGGTTATAGCACCATATATTTT. V is TRBV6-6 and J is TRBJ1-3; D not certain. This CDR3 comprises 13 residues. Trimming took off 5 bases at V and 9 bases at J, with 14 bases between the two ends. Germline values: CDR1 MNHNY, CDR2 SVGAGI (reference sequence).

V gene TRBV10-3 combines with J gene TRBJ2-3; TRBD2 aligns across 8 bases. Losses at the gene ends were 7 bases for V and 2 bases for J; bases not matched to a gene: 5. CDR1 ENHRY and CDR2 SYGVKD come from the germline V gene. The CDR3 is 14 amino acids. The CDR3 DNA follows: TGTGCCATCATGCCGGGGGGGGCCACAGATACGCAGTATTTT. This translates into CAIMPGGATDTQYF.

This chain uses TRBV7-8 with TRBJ2-1, with 10 bases lining up with TRBD2. This CDR3 contains 18 residues. The ends lost 2 bases at V and 5 bases at J; junction bases unmatched: 12. Germline V gives CDR1 SGHVS, CDR2 FQNEAQ. CDR3 in DNA: TGTGCCAGCAGCTTAAGGGACAGCGGGAGGGGTACCCACAATGAGCAGTTCTTC. It specifies CASSLRDSGRGTHNEQFF.

The V gene is TRBV10-1, the J gene TRBJ2-3; D not certain. Germline values: CDR1 WNHNN, CDR2 SYGVQD (reference sequence). V lost 4 bases, J lost 7 bases, and 6 bases lay in between. The CDR3 is 11 amino acids. The CDR3 protein is CASSAGNTQYF. The CDR3 nucleotides read TGCGCCAGCAGTGCCGGTAATACGCAGTATTTT.

This sequence joins TRBV21-1 and TRBJ1-2. TRBV21-1 is given as a pseudogene. This CDR3 has 17 residues. This CDR3 is CASSKSEARGACYGYTF. The CDR3 region has the DNA TGTGCCAGCAGCAAAAGTGAGGCTCGGGGCGCCTGCTATGGCTACACCTTC.

This chain links TRBV5-6 with TRBJ1-5; 7 positions match TRBD1. Germline values: CDR1 SGHDT, CDR2 YYEEEE. The CDR3 consists of 17 residues. After removal of 4 bases from V and 5 bases from J, the junction contained 15 bases not matched to a gene. CDR3 coding DNA: TGTGCCAGCAGCCTACAGGGGTACGGGCAGGGTCATCAGCCCCAGCATTTT. Residues: CASSLQGYGQGHQPQHF.

As for this clone: Other DNA sequences from this sample encode an identical CDR3 as well. The V call is TRBV18, the J call TRBJ2-7, with TRBD1 matching over 7 bases. CDR1 is KGHSH and CDR2 is LQKENI in the germline V gene. The CDR3 is 14 amino acids. V lost 3 bases to trimming and J lost 3 bases; unmatched junction nucleotides: 5. The CDR3 DNA reads TGTGCCAGCTCACCCCCGGGACAGTTCTACGAGCAGTACTTC. The encoded protein is CASSPPGQFYEQYF.

To note about this clone: Within the sample, other DNA sequences also encode this same CDR3. The gene calls are TRBV4-1 and TRBJ2-7, with D possibly TRBD1 on 5 matching bases. CDR3 size: 13 residues. CDR1 and CDR2 from the germline V gene are MGHRA and YSYEKL. Trimming left V 4 bases short and J 2 bases short, with 9 bases between. Here the CDR3 DNA reads TGCGCCAGCAGCCGAGACAGCACCTACGAGCAGTACTTC. It specifies CASSRDSTYEQYF.

In the case of this clone: The junction departs from germline at one end; a sequencing error may be responsible. This sequence joins TRBV7-7 and TRBJ2-7; D is perhaps TRBD1 (5 bases). Germline assignment: CDR1 SSHAT and CDR2 FNYEAQ (reference sequence). The CDR3 extends over 13 amino acids. The CDR3, as DNA: TGTGCTAGCAGCTTGGGGCATCTCTACGAGCAGTACTTC. It specifies CASSLGHLYEQYF.